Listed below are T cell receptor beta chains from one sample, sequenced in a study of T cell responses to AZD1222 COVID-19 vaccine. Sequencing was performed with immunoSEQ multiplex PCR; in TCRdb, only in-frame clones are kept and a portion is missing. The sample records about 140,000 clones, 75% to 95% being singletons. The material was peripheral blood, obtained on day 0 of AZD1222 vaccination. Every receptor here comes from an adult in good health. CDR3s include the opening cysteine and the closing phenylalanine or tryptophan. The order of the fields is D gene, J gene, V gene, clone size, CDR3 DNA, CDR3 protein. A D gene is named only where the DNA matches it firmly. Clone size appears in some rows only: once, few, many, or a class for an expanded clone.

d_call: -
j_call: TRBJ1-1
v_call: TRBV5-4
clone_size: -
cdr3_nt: TGTGCCAGCGGCCTCGGGGGAGGCACTGAAGCTTTCTTT
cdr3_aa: CASGLGGGTEAFF

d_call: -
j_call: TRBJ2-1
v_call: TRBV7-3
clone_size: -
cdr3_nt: TGTGCCAGCAGCTCGGGCTTGGGGAATGAGCAGTTCTTC
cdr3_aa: CASSSGLGNEQFF

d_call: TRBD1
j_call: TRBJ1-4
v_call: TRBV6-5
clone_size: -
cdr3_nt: TGTGCGAGCCGGGACAGGATAGAAAAACTGTTTTTT
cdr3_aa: CASRDRIEKLFF

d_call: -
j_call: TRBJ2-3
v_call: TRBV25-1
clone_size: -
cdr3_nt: TGTGCCAGCAGTGAAAGGGGGGGCCAAGATACGCAGTATTTT
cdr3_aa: CASSERGGQDTQYF

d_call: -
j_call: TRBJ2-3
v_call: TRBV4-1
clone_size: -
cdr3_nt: TGCGCCAGCAGCCAAGCCCTTGTGGGGTCTAGCACAGATACGCAGTATTTT
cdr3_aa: CASSQALVGSSTDTQYF

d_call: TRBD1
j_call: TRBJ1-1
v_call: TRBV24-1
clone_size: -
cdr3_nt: TGTGCCACCAGTGTTGGCGGAACAGGGGACGCCAGTCCTGAAGCTTTCTTT
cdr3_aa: CATSVGGTGDASPEAFF

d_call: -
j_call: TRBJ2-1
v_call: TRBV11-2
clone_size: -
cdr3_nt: TGTGCCAGCAGCTTAGATTATGGAGATTACAATGAGCAGTTCTTC
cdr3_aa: CASSLDYGDYNEQFF

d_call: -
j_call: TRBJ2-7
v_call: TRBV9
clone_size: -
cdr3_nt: TGTGCCAGCAGCGTAGCGGGGCTCGGGGCCTCCTACGAGCAGTACTTC
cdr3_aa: CASSVAGLGASYEQYF

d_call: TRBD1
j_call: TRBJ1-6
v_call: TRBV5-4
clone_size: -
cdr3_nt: TGTGCCAGCAGCCCGGACAGGGGGCTCCTGCCCCTCCACTTT
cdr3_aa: CASSPDRGLLPLHF

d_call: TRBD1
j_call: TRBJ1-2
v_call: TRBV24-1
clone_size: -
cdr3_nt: TGTGCCACCAGTGACACAAGGACAGGGGAGGTCTATGGCTACACCTTC
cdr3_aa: CATSDTRTGEVYGYTF

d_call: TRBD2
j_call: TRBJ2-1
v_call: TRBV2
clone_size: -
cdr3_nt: TGTGCCAGCAGGAACATCTCTAGCGGGAGGGGGGATGAGCAGTTCTTC
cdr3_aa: CASRNISSGRGDEQFF

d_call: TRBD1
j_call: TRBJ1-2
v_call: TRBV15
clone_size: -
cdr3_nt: TGTGCCACCGGGACCAGGGGGCATCGAGGGGCAAACTATGGCTACACCTTC
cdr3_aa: CATGTRGHRGANYGYTF

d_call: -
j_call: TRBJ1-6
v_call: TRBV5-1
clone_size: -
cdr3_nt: TGCGCCAGCAGCTTGGCGGGGGGCGAATCACCCCTCCACTTT
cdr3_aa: CASSLAGGESPLHF

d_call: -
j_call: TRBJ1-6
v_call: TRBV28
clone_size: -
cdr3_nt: TGTGCCAGCAGCCCGAGGGTTGATTCACCCCTCCACTTT
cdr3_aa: CASSPRVDSPLHF

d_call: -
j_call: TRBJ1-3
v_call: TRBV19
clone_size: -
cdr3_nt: TGTGCCAGTAGTATTATAAGATCCTCTGGAAACACCATATATTTT
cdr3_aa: CASSIIRSSGNTIYF

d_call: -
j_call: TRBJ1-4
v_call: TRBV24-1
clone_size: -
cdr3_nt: TGTGCCTCTCAGAGGGGCACTAATGAAAAACTGTTTTTT
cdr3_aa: CASQRGTNEKLFF

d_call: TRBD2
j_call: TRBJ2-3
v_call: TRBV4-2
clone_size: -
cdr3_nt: TGTGCCAGCAGCCAAGTTCTAGCGGTTCTCACAGATACGCAGTATTTT
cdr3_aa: CASSQVLAVLTDTQYF

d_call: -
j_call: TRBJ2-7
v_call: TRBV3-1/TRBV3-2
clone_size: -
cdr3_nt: TGTGCCAGCAGCCAAGAGTATCGGACGGGCTGGCGAGCCTACGAGCAGTACTTC
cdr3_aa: CASSQEYRTGWRAYEQYF

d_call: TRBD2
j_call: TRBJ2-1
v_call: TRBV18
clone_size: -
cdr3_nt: TGTGCCAGCTCACCAGCTAGCGGGGGCCGGGGGAATGAGCAGTTCTTC
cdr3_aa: CASSPASGGRGNEQFF

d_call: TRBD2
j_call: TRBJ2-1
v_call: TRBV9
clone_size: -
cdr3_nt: TGTGCCAGCAGCCGGACTAGCGGACCCTACAATGAGCAGTTCTTC
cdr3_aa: CASSRTSGPYNEQFF

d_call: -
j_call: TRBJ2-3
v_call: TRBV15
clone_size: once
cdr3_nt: TGTGCCACCAGCCCATTTTTAGGGGCCGACCGTGAGGATACGCAGTATTTT
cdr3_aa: CATSPFLGADREDTQYF

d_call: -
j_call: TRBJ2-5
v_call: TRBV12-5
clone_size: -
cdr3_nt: TGTGCTAGTGGTTTGCTTTACAGGGAGGAGACCCAGTACTTC
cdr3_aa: CASGLLYREETQYF

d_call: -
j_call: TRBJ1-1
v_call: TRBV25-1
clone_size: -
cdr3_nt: TGTGCCAGCAGTGAATCCCTTTTAGGGCGGGATGAAGCTTTCTTT
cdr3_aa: CASSESLLGRDEAFF

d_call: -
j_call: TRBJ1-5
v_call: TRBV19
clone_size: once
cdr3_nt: TGTGCCACCGCCACGACCTCGGGGGTCGTCCGCAATCAGCCCCAGCATTTT
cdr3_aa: CATATTSGVVRNQPQHF

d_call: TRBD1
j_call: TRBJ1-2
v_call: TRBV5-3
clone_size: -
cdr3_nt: TGTGCCAGAAGCTTTACCTTGCGGGACAGCTATTCTAACTATGGCTACACCTTC
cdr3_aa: CARSFTLRDSYSNYGYTF

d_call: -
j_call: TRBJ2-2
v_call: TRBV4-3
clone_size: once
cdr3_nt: TGCGCCAGCAGCCAAGTTGAGTGGGGCCGGCTGTTTTTT
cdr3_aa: CASSQVEWGRLFF